Below, 14 T cell receptor beta chains from the same sample are listed, as sequenced in a study of T cell changes during pregnancy in multiple sclerosis. Some clones are missing from TCRdb's copy, which holds only in-frame ones; the method was immunoSEQ multiplex PCR. The data show 70,000 to 80,000 clones, roughly 89% seen once. The specimen comprised peripheral blood, sampled after pregnancy. Receptors originate from a female donor in good health, enrolled as a control in a pregnancy study.

The V gene is TRBV5-1, the J gene TRBJ2-2, with 14 bases that match TRBD2. Germline V lookup: CDR1 SGHRS, CDR2 YFSETQ. J lost 8 bases, V lost 4 bases, and 4 bases had no gene match. This CDR3 comprises 15 residues. The CDR3 is CASSQGLAGEGELFF. The CDR3 DNA reads TGCGCCAGCAGCCAGGGACTAGCGGGAGAAGGGGAGCTGTTTTTT. The full variable domain, in which reference TRBV5-1 and TRBJ2-2 provide the parts outside the CDR3, is KAGVTQTPRYLIKTRGQQVTLSCSPISGHRSVSWYQQTPGQGLQFLFEYFSETQRNKGNFPGRFSGRQFSNSRSEMNVSTLELGDSALYLCASSQGLAGEGELFFGEGSRLTVL.

The chain joins TRBV27 to TRBJ2-1; 9 nucleotides line up with TRBD2. Looked up from germline, CDR1 is MNHEY and CDR2 is SMNVEV (reference sequence). The CDR3 extends over 18 amino acids. The V segment lost 1 base and the J segment 8 bases; nucleotides outside the gene matches: 15. The CDR3 sequence: CASSLLASGKTRPYEQFF. The DNA for the CDR3 is TGTGCCAGCAGTTTATTGGCTAGCGGGAAAACAAGACCGTATGAGCAGTTCTTC.

V and J are TRBV28 and TRBJ1-5, with 9 bases fitting TRBD1. Germline V lookup: CDR1 MDHEN, CDR2 SYDVKM. The CDR3 length is 15 residues. V gave up 4 bases and J gave up 6 bases; unmatched junction bases: 7. CDR3 in amino acids: CASSSGQGRFQPQHF. Written as DNA, the CDR3 is TGTGCCAGCAGTTCCGGACAGGGGAGGTTTCAGCCCCAGCATTTT.

The CDR3 spells CATGLGGHYNEQFF. CDR3 DNA sequence: TGTGCCACCGGTCTAGGGGGCCACTACAATGAGCAGTTCTTC. V gene TRBV28 combines with J gene TRBJ2-1, with 7 bases aligning to TRBD1. The CDR3 is 14 amino acids. With V trimmed by 10 bases and J by 3 bases, 9 bases remained unmatched. Germline V gene data show CDR1 as MDHEN and CDR2 as SYDVKM.

The chain uses TRBV7-8 and TRBJ2-7; a weak D match, TRBD1 (6 bases). Trimming removed 8 bases from V and 5 bases from J, with 10 bases in between. CDR1 is SGHVS, CDR2 FQNEAQ, per germline. There are 11 residues in the CDR3. The CDR3 spells CASSEGDEQYF. CDR3 nucleotides: TGTGCCAGCTCCGAGGGGGACGAGCAGTACTTC.

This chain uses TRBV30 with TRBJ1-3; D might be TRBD1 (6 bases). V gave up 5 bases and J gave up 1 base, with 15 bases separating them. The germline V gene encodes CDR1 GTSNPN and CDR2 SVGIG (reference sequence). The CDR3 sequence is 15 residues long. DNA of the CDR3: TGTGCCTGGCAGGGGAATCCTTATTCTGGAAACACCATATATTTT. The encoded protein is CAWQGNPYSGNTIYF.

This chain uses TRBV9 with TRBJ2-5; D unclear. With 3 bases removed from V and 0 bases from J, the gap between germline ends came to 6 bases. CDR1 is SGDLS and CDR2 is YYNGEE in the germline V gene. The CDR3 sequence is 13 residues long. The DNA of the CDR3 is TGTGCCAGCAGCGGCGGCAACCAAGAGACCCAGTACTTC. Its translation is CASSGGNQETQYF.

A word on this clone: The sample carries other DNA sequences with the same CDR3. The CDR3 is CASSHTGGDEQYF. The CDR3 DNA reads as TGTGCCAGCAGCCATACAGGGGGCGACGAGCAGTACTTC. This chain uses TRBV7-3 with TRBJ2-7; 9 positions match TRBD1. Trimming at V came to 5 bases and at J to 5 bases, leaving 4 bases not matched to a gene. CDR1 SGHTA and CDR2 FQGTGA come from the germline V gene. The CDR3 length is 13 residues.

The chain employs TRBV28 and TRBJ2-1, with TRBD2 matching over 9 bases. This CDR3 is built from 15 residues. Germline trimming cut 7 bases from V and 5 bases from J; bases unmatched to any gene: 9. Germline loops: CDR1 MDHEN, CDR2 SYDVKM. The chain's CDR3 is CASIRGGRAHNEQFF. CDR3 sequence (DNA): TGTGCCAGCATTAGAGGCGGGAGGGCCCACAATGAGCAGTTCTTC.

The chain links TRBV7-2 to TRBJ2-1; TRBD2 aligns across 7 bases. J was trimmed by 8 bases and V by 8 bases; bases with no gene match: 6. This CDR3 region has 12 residues. CDR1 SGHTA and CDR2 FQGNSA come from the germline V gene. The CDR3 is CASGRLADEQFF. As DNA, the CDR3 is TGTGCCAGCGGACGACTAGCTGATGAGCAGTTCTTC.

The chain employs TRBV5-6 and TRBJ1-6, with D possibly TRBD1 on 5 matching bases. This CDR3 comprises 15 residues. Germline V gives CDR1 SGHDT, CDR2 YYEEEE. Trimming shortened V by 4 bases and J by 4 bases, and 12 bases separated the two germline ends. The CDR3 DNA sequence: TGTGCCAGCAGCGGGGACGGGGGTTATAATTCACCCCTCCACTTT. Its translation is CASSGDGGYNSPLHF. The entire variable domain, with the rest obtained from reference TRBV5-6 and TRBJ1-6, is as follows: DAGVTQSPTHLIKTRGQQVTLRCSPKSGHDTVSWYQQALGQGPQFIFQYYEEEERQRGNFPDRFSGHQFPNYSSELNVNALLLGDSALYLCASSGDGGYNSPLHFGNGTRLTVT.

The genes are TRBV28 and TRBJ1-6; D might be TRBD1 (5 bases). The germline gives CDR1 MDHEN, CDR2 SYDVKM. Deletions cut 6 bases from V and 2 bases from J, with 11 bases between. This CDR3 is built from 15 residues. The CDR3 spells CASRTDKPYNSPLHF. The CDR3 bases are TGTGCCAGCAGGACAGACAAACCCTATAATTCACCCCTCCACTTT.

This chain connects TRBV5-1 to TRBJ1-2, with 10 bases that match TRBD1. Germline V gene lookup returns CDR1 SGHRS and CDR2 YFSETQ. The CDR3 sequence is 18 residues long. Trimming removed 2 bases from V and 4 bases from J; junction bases left unmatched: 14. The CDR3 protein is CASSLPIGQGERIYGYTF. In nucleotides, the CDR3 is TGCGCCAGCAGCTTACCAATCGGACAGGGGGAGCGGATCTATGGCTACACCTTC.

CDR3 region: CASRAGTGMAKLFF. The CDR3 region has the DNA TGTGCCAGCAGAGCCGGGACAGGGATGGCGAAACTGTTTTTT. This sequence joins TRBV6-6 and TRBJ1-4; the match to TRBD1 covers 9 bases. The germline V gene encodes CDR1 MNHNY and CDR2 SVGAGI (reference sequence). The CDR3 extends over 14 amino acids. Losses at the gene ends were 6 bases for V and 11 bases for J; bases not matched to a gene: 10.